The 26 T cell receptor beta chains below come from one sample, sequenced in a study of sequential checkpoint blockade in melanoma. Repertoires were generated with immunoSEQ multiplex PCR, while TCRdb's copy carries only in-frame clones and drops some. The table records 15,000 to 20,000 clones, approximately 81% of them present only once. Treatment reported: randomized to nivolumab then ipilimumab (arm A) or the reverse (arm B). Source: CD8+ T cells sorted from blood (inferred from file names), taken from a patient given nivolumab and ipilimumab in sequence. These receptor sequences come from a human donor with melanoma.

The table lists this clone with a count of one. The chain has TRBV28 and TRBJ1-5; TRBD1 might be the D (5 bases). V lost 10 bases to trimming and J lost 4 bases, with 14 bases between them. CDR1 is MDHEN, CDR2 SYDVKM, per germline. The CDR3 contains 13 residues. The CDR3 DNA follows: TGTGCCATGGGGGGAACCGGTAATCAGCCCCAGCATTTT. It yields the protein CAMGGTGNQPQHF.

The genes are TRBV9 and TRBJ2-5; D gene ambiguous. The J call may be wrong; the DNA end is better matched by TRBJ2-7. Germline CDR1 and CDR2: SGDLS and YYNGEE. The CDR3 length is 12 residues. DNA for the CDR3: TGTGCCAGCAGCCCGAACTCCTACGAGCAGTACTTC. Translated, it gives CASSPNSYEQYF.

The chain joins TRBV4-1 to TRBJ2-1; 11 bases line up with TRBD2. J lost 3 bases, V lost 2 bases, and 6 bases had no gene match. Germline V gives CDR1 MGHRA, CDR2 YSYEKL. The CDR3 is 17 amino acids. CDR3 sequence: CASSQFTSGGGYNEQFF. CDR3 DNA: TGCGCCAGCAGCCAATTTACTAGCGGGGGTGGCTACAATGAGCAGTTCTTC.

The chain uses TRBV5-4 and TRBJ2-1; tentative D call: TRBD2 (5 bases). V was clipped by 0 bases and J by 9 bases, with 10 bases between them. CDR3 length equals 13 residues. Per germline, CDR1 SGHNT and CDR2 YYREEE (reference sequence). Here the CDR3 DNA reads TGTGCCAGCAGCTTGGGAGCGGCGTTTGAGCAGTTCTTC. It yields the protein CASSLGAAFEQFF.

The genes are TRBV29-1 and TRBJ2-1; D might be TRBD2 (5 bases). Trimming cost V 6 bases and J 8 bases, with 17 bases left between them. This CDR3 contains 13 residues. Germline CDR1 is SQVTM and CDR2 is ANQGSEA. CDR3 in amino acids: CSVLVLVMYEQFF. The CDR3 DNA sequence: TGCAGCGTACTAGTTCTGGTTATGTATGAGCAGTTCTTC.

The CDR3 bases are TGCGCCAGCAGTCCGGGACCGGGGGCAACTAATGAAAAACTGTTTTTT. Its protein product is CASSPGPGATNEKLFF. This chain joins TRBV10-1 and TRBJ1-4, with TRBD1 as a possible D gene (5 bases). Trimming left V 5 bases short and J 0 bases short, with 13 bases between. Germline V gives CDR1 WNHNN, CDR2 SYGVQD (reference sequence). The CDR3 sequence is 16 residues long.

The chain employs TRBV7-6 and TRBJ2-2; 13 bases are a match to TRBD2. V lost 1 base to trimming and J lost 5 bases; unmatched junction nucleotides: 4. From germline, CDR1 is SGHVS and CDR2 FNYEAQ. The CDR3 covers 17 residues. CDR3 sequence reads: CASSLGGLAGETGELFF. In DNA form, the CDR3 reads TGTGCCAGCAGCTTAGGTGGACTAGCGGGGGAAACCGGGGAGCTGTTTTTT.

This clone has only a few counts. V and J are TRBV7-6 and TRBJ2-5; 15 positions match TRBD2. This CDR3 spans 15 amino acids. Germline trimming cut 5 bases from V and 5 bases from J; bases unmatched to any gene: 3. The germline V gene has CDR1 SGHVS and CDR2 FNYEAQ. The DNA for the CDR3 is TGTGCCAGCAGCCCGGGACTAGCGGGGGGCGAGACCCAGTACTTC. This sequence encodes CASSPGLAGGETQYF.

The chain combines TRBV30 with TRBJ1-2; D possibly corresponds to TRBD1 (6 bases). Per the germline V gene, CDR1 is GTSNPN and CDR2 is SVGIG (reference sequence). Trimming left V 5 bases short and J 7 bases short, with 11 bases between. The CDR3 has 11 residues. The chain's CDR3 is CAWEPGAGYTF. The DNA for the CDR3 is TGTGCCTGGGAGCCAGGGGCTGGCTACACCTTC.

The chain carries TRBV7-6 and TRBJ2-7; a weak D match, TRBD1 (5 bases). The length of the CDR3 is 14 residues. Per the germline V gene, CDR1 is SGHVS and CDR2 is FNYEAQ. The V and J ends lost 0 bases and 6 bases respectively, with 12 bases between them. DNA for the CDR3: TGTGCCAGCAGCTTAGCGGTTGGGCAGGGCGAGCAGTACTTC. Amino acids: CASSLAVGQGEQYF.

The rearrangement uses TRBV4-1 and TRBJ1-1, with TRBD1 matching over 7 bases. The CDR3 spans 12 residues. Unmatched junction bases numbered 4, after V lost 5 bases and J lost 7 bases. Germline CDR1 is MGHRA and CDR2 is YSYEKL. The CDR3: CASSYRDSEAFF. For the CDR3, the DNA is TGCGCCAGCAGCTACCGGGACAGTGAAGCTTTCTTT.

The chain combines TRBV9 with TRBJ2-1; 12 nucleotides agree with TRBD2. Per germline, CDR1 SGDLS and CDR2 YYNGEE. The CDR3 loop spans 19 amino acids. The V and J ends lost 4 bases and 0 bases, in that order; junction bases with no gene match: 11. CDR3 loop: CASSTASSGRVSSYNEQFF. CDR3 coding DNA: TGTGCCAGCAGCACCGCGTCTAGCGGGAGGGTAAGCTCCTACAATGAGCAGTTCTTC. The whole variable domain, filled in from reference TRBV9 and TRBJ2-1, reads DSGVTQTPKHLITATGQRVTLRCSPRSGDLSVYWYQQSLDQGLQFLIQYYNGEERAKGNILERFSAQQFPDLHSELNLSSLELGDSALYFCASSTASSGRVSSYNEQFFGPGTRLTVL.

V usage is TRBV7-6 and J usage is TRBJ2-2; 7 positions match TRBD1. There are 15 residues in the CDR3. With V trimmed by 5 bases and J by 2 bases, 5 bases remained unmatched. Germline V gene data show CDR1 as SGHVS and CDR2 as FNYEAQ. CDR3 protein: CASSLRDRNTGELFF. The DNA for the CDR3 is TGTGCCAGCAGCCTAAGGGACAGAAACACCGGGGAGCTGTTTTTT. Full variable domain (outside the CDR3, taken from reference TRBV7-6 and TRBJ2-2): GAGVSQSPRYKVTKRGQDVALRCDPISGHVSLYWYRQALGQGPEFLTYFNYEAQQDKSGLPNDRFSAERPEGSISTLTIQRTEQRDSAMYRCASSLRDRNTGELFFGEGSRLTVL.

The chain combines TRBV7-8 with TRBJ2-7; 14 bases are a match to TRBD2. Per germline, CDR1 SGHVS and CDR2 FQNEAQ. V was pared by 5 bases and J by 2 bases, with 8 bases of the junction left unmatched. This CDR3 is built from 17 residues. DNA for the CDR3: TGTGCCAGCAGCCCTGGACTAGCGGGGGGTATTGCCTACGAGCAGTACTTC. Translation gives CASSPGLAGGIAYEQYF.

The genes are TRBV27 and TRBJ2-3; a weak D match, TRBD2 (6 bases). The V end was cut by 5 bases, the J end by 0 bases, with 15 bases between. The germline V gene encodes CDR1 MNHEY and CDR2 SMNVEV (reference sequence). CDR3 length: 16 amino acids. The CDR3 DNA reads as TGTGCCAGCAGTCCCTCAGAGGGGACTAGCACAGATACGCAGTATTTT. Residues: CASSPSEGTSTDTQYF.

The J gene is TRBJ2-7, the V gene TRBV11-2; 10 nucleotides match TRBD2. Trimming took 3 bases from V and 5 from J; bases not matched to a gene: 10. Looked up from germline, CDR1 is SGHAT and CDR2 is FQNNGV. This CDR3 spans 16 amino acids. Here the CDR3 reads CASSLIRLAGEDEQYF. DNA for the CDR3: TGTGCCAGCAGCTTGATTCGGCTAGCGGGAGAGGACGAGCAGTACTTC.

This sequence joins TRBV5-1 and TRBJ1-2; 8 nucleotides align to TRBD1. V was clipped by 0 bases and J by 2 bases; unmatched bases: 12. From germline, CDR1 is SGHRS and CDR2 YFSETQ. This CDR3 has 18 amino acids. The CDR3: CASSLGGYGTGSNYGYTF. The CDR3, as DNA: TGCGCCAGCAGCTTGGGCGGGTACGGGACAGGCAGCAACTATGGCTACACCTTC.

The chain uses TRBV27 and TRBJ2-3; tentatively, D is TRBD1 (6 bases). CDR3 length equals 13 residues. Germline lookup yields CDR1 MNHEY and CDR2 SMNVEV (reference sequence). Trimming cost V 7 bases and J 4 bases, with 12 bases left between them. CDR3 protein: CASKLTGPDTQYF. In nucleotides, the CDR3 is TGTGCCAGCAAGTTAACAGGGCCAGATACGCAGTATTTT.

The chain recombines TRBV7-9 with TRBJ2-2; D unresolved. Deletions cut 8 bases from V and 1 base from J, with 5 bases between. The germline gives CDR1 SEHNR, CDR2 FQNEAQ (reference sequence). This CDR3 has 12 residues. This CDR3 is CASQKNTGELFF. The CDR3 coding sequence is TGTGCCAGCCAAAAGAACACCGGGGAGCTGTTTTTT. Based on the CDR3 plus reference TRBV7-9 and TRBJ2-2, the full variable domain is DTGVSQNPRHKITKRGQNVTFRCDPISEHNRLYWYRQTLGQGPEFLTYFQNEAQLEKSRLLSDRFSAERPKGSFSTLEIQRTEQGDSAMYLCASQKNTGELFFGEGSRLTVL.

The gene calls are TRBV27 and TRBJ2-2; 15 bases align to TRBD2. CDR1 and CDR2 from the germline V gene are MNHEY and SMNVEV (reference sequence). The CDR3 is made up of 19 amino acids. V was pared by 4 bases and J by 0 bases, with 6 bases of the junction left unmatched. CDR3 amino acids: CASSSPGLAGGPNTGELFF. The CDR3 region has the DNA TGTGCCAGCAGTTCGCCGGGACTAGCGGGGGGACCGAACACCGGGGAGCTGTTTTTT.

This chain links TRBV6-1 with TRBJ2-2; 10 bases align to TRBD1. The CDR3 spans 15 residues. V shed 6 bases and J 5 bases; nucleotides not matched to a gene: 6. From germline, CDR1 is MNHNS and CDR2 SASEGT. The CDR3 DNA follows: TGTGCCAGCAGCCCGGGACAGGGGCATACCGGGGAGCTGTTTTTT. It is translated as CASSPGQGHTGELFF.

This rearrangement joins TRBV6-6 to TRBJ2-6; no reliable D call. The CDR3 spans 14 residues. The V end was cut by 3 bases, the J end by 2 bases, with 5 bases between. CDR1 and CDR2 from the germline V gene are MNHNY and SVGAGI (reference sequence). The CDR3 spells CASSYLAGANVLTF. CDR3 nucleotides: TGTGCCAGCAGTTATCTTGCTGGGGCCAACGTCCTGACTTTC.

The chain is built from TRBV18 and TRBJ2-2, with TRBD2 identical over 13 bases. Germline V gene lookup returns CDR1 KGHSH and CDR2 LQKENI. The CDR3 extends over 17 amino acids. The V gene end was trimmed by 4 bases and the J gene end by 8 bases; junction bases not matched to a gene: 10. Here the CDR3 DNA reads TGTGCCAGCTCACTAAATCCGGGACTAGCGGGATCTGGGGAGCTGTTTTTT. It specifies CASSLNPGLAGSGELFF.

In the case of this clone: A far larger clone is a single base away, which makes a read error likely. This chain connects TRBV7-9 to TRBJ1-5; D remains unclear. The CDR3 loop spans 16 amino acids. V shed 3 bases and J shed 0 bases, with 12 bases lying between them. CDR1 and CDR2 (germline): SEHNR, FQNEAQ (reference sequence). The CDR3 reads CASSFLPMYSNQPQHF. CDR3 DNA sequence: TGTGCCAGCAGCTTCCTACCCATGTATAGCAATCAGCCCCAGCATTTT.

This chain links TRBV7-9 with TRBJ2-7; the match to TRBD1 covers 7 bases. This CDR3 spans 14 amino acids. V lost 5 bases and J lost 4; bases outside the gene matches: 8. Looked up from germline, CDR1 is SEHNR and CDR2 is FQNEAQ (reference sequence). This CDR3 is CASSPKDRRYEQYF. As DNA, the CDR3 is TGTGCCAGCAGCCCGAAGGACAGGAGATACGAGCAGTACTTC.

The chain couples TRBV6-1 to TRBJ1-6, with a tentative D call TRBD1 (6 bases). Germline values: CDR1 MNHNS, CDR2 SASEGT. The CDR3 is made up of 14 amino acids. The V end lost 7 bases, the J end lost 5 bases, and 12 bases lay between the germline ends. The CDR3 spells CASTGDTHNSPLHF. The CDR3 coding sequence is TGTGCCAGCACCGGGGACACTCATAATTCACCCCTCCACTTT.